The 14 T cell receptor beta chains below come from one sample, sequenced in a study of response to subunit inactivated influenza vaccine. TCRdb itself ran the RT-PCR reads through MiXCR, one entry per CDR3 protein. The table lists about 570,000 distinct CDR3 sequences, 11% of them singletons, with 9.5% to 12% in the top ten. The same data also went into a second study, on T cells expressing NK-cell markers. Per that study: Generation of TCR beta cDNA was performed by 5'RACE template switching incorporating UMIs.

This specimen consisted of PBMCs from blood, obtained on the day of vaccination. Source of these receptors: a man aged 50 to 60 who received an inactivated influenza vaccine.

This clonotype came up a few times. The rearrangement uses TRBV12-3 or TRBV12-4 and TRBJ1-1; 10 nucleotides line up with TRBD1. This CDR3 contains 15 residues. After removal of 5 bases from V and 5 bases from J, the junction contained 8 bases not matched to a gene. The chain's CDR3 is CASSPGRTGGTEAFF. The CDR3 nucleotides read TGTGCCAGCAGTCCAGGACGGACAGGGGGTACTGAAGCTTTCTTT.

This clonotype was observed many times. This chain links TRBV5-1 with TRBJ2-5; D ambiguous. Deletions cut 1 base from V and 7 bases from J, with 11 bases between. CDR3 length: 13 amino acids. CDR1 and CDR2 from the germline V gene are SGHRS and YFSETQ. Here the CDR3 reads CASSLLVYGTQYF. The DNA for the CDR3 is TGCGCCAGCAGCTTGCTGGTTTACGGGACCCAGTACTTC.

Only a few counts were recorded for this clonotype. The chain combines TRBV6-5 with TRBJ2-7, with D unresolved. Per germline, CDR1 MNHEY and CDR2 SVGAGI. The CDR3 loop spans 13 amino acids. V dropped 2 bases and J dropped 2 bases, with 7 bases sitting between them. CDR3 residues: CASSYTQTYEQYF. The CDR3 DNA reads TGTGCCAGCAGTTACACCCAAACCTACGAGCAGTACTTC.

This clonotype was counted only a few times. CDR3 in DNA: TGTGCCAGCAGAGATGGAGGCGGAACCTACGAGCAGTACTTC. Its translation: CASRDGGGTYEQYF. This chain joins TRBV28 and TRBJ2-7; D may be TRBD2 (5 bases). Germline-derived CDR1 and CDR2 are MDHEN and SYDVKM. V was cut by 6 bases and J by 2 bases, with 14 bases left in between. This CDR3 spans 14 amino acids.

J is TRBJ2-7 and V is TRBV4-3; D gene unclear. Germline CDR1 reads LGHNA; CDR2 reads YSLEER. The CDR3 spans 14 residues. The V end lost 0 bases, the J end lost 7 bases, and 13 bases lay between the germline ends. The CDR3 nucleotides read TGCGCCAGCAGCCAAGAAAGGACGTTCGGGGAGCAGTACTTC. Its translation: CASSQERTFGEQYF.

The chain has TRBV7-8 and TRBJ2-7; TRBD2 is a possible D gene (6 bases). This CDR3 comprises 13 residues. Trimming cost V 1 base and J 6 bases, with 10 bases left between them. CDR1 is SGHVS and CDR2 is FQNEAQ in the germline V gene. The CDR3 coding sequence is TGTGCCAGCAGCTTAGATGCGGGACTCGAGCAGTACTTC. Protein sequence: CASSLDAGLEQYF.

This clonotype has ten or more counts. The chain is built from TRBV10-3 and TRBJ2-7; D uncertain. The V end lost 10 bases, the J end lost 0 bases, and 16 bases lay between the germline ends. This CDR3 has 14 amino acids. Germline V lookup: CDR1 ENHRY, CDR2 SYGVKD. The CDR3 spells CATRPPSSSYEQYF. In DNA, the CDR3 is TGTGCCACAAGACCCCCTTCTAGCTCCTACGAGCAGTACTTC.

This clonotype has just a few counts. CDR3 DNA sequence: TGTGCCATCAGTGCACTAGCGGGAGAAAATGAGCAGTTCTTC. Its protein is CAISALAGENEQFF. This sequence joins TRBV10-3 and TRBJ2-1; 11 bases are a match to TRBD2. With V trimmed by 4 bases and J by 7 bases, 3 bases remained unmatched. CDR3 length: 14 amino acids. Germline CDR1 is ENHRY and CDR2 is SYGVKD.

This clonotype turned up a few times. The chain recombines TRBV6-2 or TRBV6-3 with TRBJ1-5; tentatively, D is TRBD1 (5 bases). Germline V lookup: CDR1 MNHEY, CDR2 SVGEGT. Trimming took 6 bases from V and 7 from J, leaving 13 bases between them. The CDR3 runs to 13 residues. Here the CDR3 DNA reads TGTGCCAGCAGGACTCCAGGGAGGCAGCCCCAGCATTTT. Protein: CASRTPGRQPQHF.

V and J are TRBV20-1 and TRBJ1-1; D is unresolved. CDR3 length: 13 amino acids. Trimming took off 3 bases at V and 5 bases at J, with 13 bases between the two ends. Germline assignment: CDR1 DFQATT and CDR2 SNEGSKA (reference sequence). The CDR3 DNA sequence: TGCAGTGCTAGGTTTGACATTGGGACTGAAGCTTTCTTT. Translating gives CSARFDIGTEAFF.

The chain couples TRBV24-1 to TRBJ2-3, with a tentative D call TRBD2 (6 bases). Per the germline V gene, CDR1 is KGHDR and CDR2 is SFDVKD. Trimming removed 3 bases from V and 4 bases from J, with 13 bases in between. The CDR3 runs 15 residues. The CDR3, as DNA: TGTGCCACCAGTGATGGGGGGAGTTCCGCAGATACGCAGTATTTT. Amino acid sequence: CATSDGGSSADTQYF.

This clonotype has a count of ten or more. This sequence joins TRBV5-1 and TRBJ2-3; 12 nucleotides line up with TRBD2. The V segment lost 3 bases and the J segment 2 bases; nucleotides outside the gene matches: 7. Looked up from germline, CDR1 is SGHRS and CDR2 is YFSETQ. The CDR3 runs 17 residues. The DNA for the CDR3 is TGCGCCAGCAGCTCGCGGACTAGCGGGGACCTCACAGATACGCAGTATTTT. Translated, it gives CASSSRTSGDLTDTQYF.

This clonotype occurred a few times. CDR3 nucleotide sequence: TGCAGCGTTGAATTCCGAGTTCGGAACACTGAAGCTTTCTTT. It codes for CSVEFRVRNTEAFF. V gene TRBV29-1 combines with J gene TRBJ1-1; D gene unclear. Germline V lookup: CDR1 SQVTM, CDR2 ANQGSEA. This CDR3 region has 14 residues. Trimming took 2 bases from V and 1 from J, leaving 11 bases between them.

This clonotype has a count of ten or more. This sequence joins TRBV20-1 and TRBJ2-7; TRBD2 aligns across 12 bases. The germline V gene encodes CDR1 DFQATT and CDR2 SNEGSKA (reference sequence). V shed 1 base, J shed 4 bases, and the junction held 14 bases outside the gene matches. The CDR3 runs to 18 residues. CDR3 in amino acids: CSARVGLAGLLYSYEQYF. The DNA for the CDR3 is TGCAGTGCTAGAGTAGGACTAGCGGGACTGCTTTACAGTTACGAGCAGTACTTC.